This entry features one T cell receptor (beta chain) sequence. Its specificity is not known. Germline V gene data show CDR1 as MGHRA and CDR2 as YSYEKL. This CDR3 has 15 amino acids. V was cut by 1 base and J by 2 bases, with 12 bases left in between. This sample stems from a study of T cell responses to AZD1222 COVID-19 vaccine. Study at large: Analyses pooled second doses at about 4 or about 12 weeks. Overall study results and limits: The breadth and depth of Spike-specific TCRs increased once two AZD1222 doses had been given. Reportedly, nearly half the spike-specific TCRs target unmutated variant regions.

The assay was immunoSEQ multiplex PCR, and TCRdb's table has in-frame clones only and misses some. The sample includes some 100,000 clones, around 90% of them seen just once. The origin of this receptor is an adult in good health. The input for sequencing was peripheral blood, taken on day 0 of AZD1222 vaccination. The chain joins TRBV4-1 to TRBJ2-7; tentative D call: TRBD2 (5 bases). CDR3 region: CASSQGRGSPYEQYF. The CDR3 DNA sequence: TGCGCCAGCAGCCAAGGAAGAGGGTCCCCCTACGAGCAGTACTTC.